This T cell receptor (beta chain) was recovered during a study of blood T cell repertoires in COVID-19. Background on the study: Sites across the United States, Italy and Spain contributed samples from acute and convalescent COVID-19. T cells, B-cell-depleted T cells, or PBMCs provided the cDNA or gDNA that served as material.

Study processing details: Amplified reference gene primers provided the basis for estimating nucleated cell counts. Data came from immunoSEQ multiplex PCR; TCRdb stores just in-frame clones and leaves some out. The DNA was the basis for D and trimming; V, J and clone size are from that table. The profile shows approximately 200,000 clones, 88% of them singletons. The CDR3 is 16 amino acids. Germline loops: CDR1 SGHAT, CDR2 FQNNGV. J was trimmed by 4 bases and V by 1 base; bases with no gene match: 7. The source of this sequence is a man between 65 and 85 years old with acute or convalescent COVID-19. The V gene is TRBV11-2, the J gene TRBJ2-5; the match to TRBD2 covers 9 bases. Sequencing was done on a sample of peripheral blood. CDR3 amino acids: CASSLVASGVGETQYF. DNA for the CDR3: TGTGCCAGCAGCTTAGTCGCTAGCGGGGTGGGAGAGACCCAGTACTTC. Combining the CDR3 with reference TRBV11-2 and TRBJ2-5 gives the whole variable domain EAGVAQSPRYKIIEKRQSVAFWCNPISGHATLYWYQQILGQGPKLLIQFQNNGVVDDSQLPKDRFSAERLKGVDSTLKIQPAKLEDSAVYLCASSLVASGVGETQYFGPGTRLLVL.